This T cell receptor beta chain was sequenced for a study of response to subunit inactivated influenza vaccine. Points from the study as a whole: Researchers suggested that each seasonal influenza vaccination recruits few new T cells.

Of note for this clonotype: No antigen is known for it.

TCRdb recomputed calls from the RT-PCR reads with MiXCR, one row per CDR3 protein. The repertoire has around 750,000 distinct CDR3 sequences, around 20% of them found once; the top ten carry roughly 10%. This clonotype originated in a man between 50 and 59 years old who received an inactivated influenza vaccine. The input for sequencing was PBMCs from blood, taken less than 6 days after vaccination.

The CDR3 is CATSDQNTEAFF. DNA for the CDR3: TGTGCCACCAGTGATCAGAACACTGAAGCTTTCTTT. The chain recombines TRBV24-1 with TRBJ1-1; D not certain. CDR1 and CDR2 from the germline V gene are KGHDR and SFDVKD. The CDR3 is made up of 12 amino acids. Trimming pared 3 bases from V and 1 base from J, leaving 2 bases between.